The subject of this entry is one T cell receptor beta chain. Antigen unknown. Method: immunoSEQ multiplex PCR; TCRdb's copy keeps in-frame clones and lacks some. The sample includes about 84,000 clones, 85% to 95% of them seen just once. The data originate from a study of graft-versus-host responses after intestinal transplantation. Overall study: Isolated intestinal, liver-intestinal, or multivisceral transplants had been given to the recipients. The study gave all recipients anti-thymocyte globulin induction, then tacrolimus and steroids for about three years.

Study-level points and caveats: Detection of GvH clones occurred in recipient marrow, and some had their first appearance in ileum or blood. An association linked early post-transplant HvG declines with peak circulating GvH clone levels.

Per germline, CDR1 MDHEN and CDR2 SYDVKM. CDR3 size: 11 residues. Trimming took 5 bases from V and 1 from J, leaving 3 bases between them. The genes are TRBV28 and TRBJ2-7, with D uncertain. The clonotype was recovered from a human donor who was the organ donor for an intestinal transplant. The sample consisted of unstimulated CD4+ T cells sorted from spleen or lymph node cells, taken before transplant. The CDR3 here is CASSHSYEQYF. CDR3 nucleotide sequence: TGTGCCAGCAGTCATTCCTACGAGCAGTACTTC.